The entry that follows covers one T cell receptor beta chain sequence. The source of the sample is a study of shared clonotypes between healthy human individuals. TCRdb's copy holds only in-frame clones and misses some; the assay was immunoSEQ multiplex PCR. The sample records around 370,000 clones, 96% being singletons. There are 17 residues in the CDR3. CDR1 and CDR2 from the germline V gene are KGHSH and LQKENI. The V and J ends lost 0 bases and 2 bases, in that order; junction bases with no gene match: 7. The chain is built from TRBV18 and TRBJ2-1; 7 positions agree with TRBD2. Sequencing was done on a sample of memory CD8+ T cells sorted from blood. The subset was: CD45RO+ cells pooled with CCR7-negative TemRA cells. The clonotype originates from a man aged 30 to 39 in good health. CDR3 sequence reads: CASSPPQRGVTYNEQFF. CDR3 coding DNA: TGTGCCAGCTCACCACCCCAGCGGGGTGTAACCTACAATGAGCAGTTCTTC. The full variable domain, its missing parts supplied by reference TRBV18 and TRBJ2-1, is NAGVMQNPRHLVRRRGQEARLRCSPMKGHSHVYWYRQLPEEGLKFMVYLQKENIIDESGMPKERFSAEFPKEGPSILRIQQVVRGDSAAYFCASSPPQRGVTYNEQFFGPGTRLTVL.